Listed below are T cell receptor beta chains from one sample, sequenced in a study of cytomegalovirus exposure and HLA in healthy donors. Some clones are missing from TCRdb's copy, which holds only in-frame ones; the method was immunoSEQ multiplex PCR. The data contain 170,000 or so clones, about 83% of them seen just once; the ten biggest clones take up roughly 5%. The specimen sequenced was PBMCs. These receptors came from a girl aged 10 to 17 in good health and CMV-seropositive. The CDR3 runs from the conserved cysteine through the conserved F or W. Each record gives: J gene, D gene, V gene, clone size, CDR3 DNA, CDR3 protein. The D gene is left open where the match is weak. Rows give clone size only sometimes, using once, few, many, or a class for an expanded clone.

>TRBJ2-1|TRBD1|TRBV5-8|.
TGTGCCAGCAGCTGGAGGGGACAGGTTTACAATGAGCAGTTCTTC
CASSWRGQVYNEQFF
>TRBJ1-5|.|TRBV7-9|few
TGTGCCAGCAGCCTAGGGGGGAGGGGAGACAATCAGCCCCAGCATTTT
CASSLGGRGDNQPQHF
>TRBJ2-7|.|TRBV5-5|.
TGTGCCAGCAGCTTATCCTCCTACGAGCAGTACTTC
CASSLSSYEQYF
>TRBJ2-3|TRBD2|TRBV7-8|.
TGTGCCAGCAGCTGGAGCGGGGACACAGATACGCAGTATTTT
CASSWSGDTDTQYF
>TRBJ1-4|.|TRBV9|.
TGTGCCAGCAGCGCAAACAGGGAAGGGCCAGGAAAACTGTTTTTT
CASSANREGPGKLFF
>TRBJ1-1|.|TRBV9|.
TGTGCCAGCAGCGGGGAGACATCACTTAGGAACACTGAAGCTTTCTTT
CASSGETSLRNTEAFF
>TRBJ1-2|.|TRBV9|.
TGTGCCAGCAGCGCCCATCCCTCGGACAGACTCTATGGCTACACCTTC
CASSAHPSDRLYGYTF
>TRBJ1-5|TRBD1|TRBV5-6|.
TGTGCCAGCAGCCTAGACAGGGTGGGGCCCCAGCATTTT
CASSLDRVGPQHF
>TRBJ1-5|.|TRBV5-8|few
TGTGCCAGCAGCTACGGACAGACATGGCGCAATCAGCCCCAGCATTTT
CASSYGQTWRNQPQHF
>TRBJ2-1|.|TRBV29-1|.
TGCAGCGGTCGACAGACAACCTACAATGAGCAGTTCTTC
CSGRQTTYNEQFF
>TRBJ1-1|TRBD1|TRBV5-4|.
TGTGCCAGCAGCTCCCTCCGGGACAGGACAACTAGGACTGAAGCTTTCTTT
CASSSLRDRTTRTEAFF